These 3 T cell receptor beta chains were sequenced from one sample in a study of blood T cell repertoires in COVID-19. Generated by immunoSEQ multiplex PCR, the TCRdb table keeps only in-frame clones and is missing some. The sample has fewer than 250,000 clones, over 75% seen once. The sample consisted of PBMCs or T cells enriched from blood (not recorded which). The source is a man under 40 in a cohort exposed to, infected with or recovered from COVID-19 (not recorded which).

V is TRBV19 and J is TRBJ2-3; possible D gene TRBD1, 5 bases. Trimming left V 3 bases short and J 0 bases short, with 13 bases between. CDR1 LNHDA and CDR2 SQIVND come from the germline V gene (reference sequence). The CDR3 is made up of 16 amino acids. Here the CDR3 DNA reads TGTGCCAGTAGTATCGGGCAGGGTTCTAGCACAGATACGCAGTATTTT. As protein: CASSIGQGSSTDTQYF.

The rearrangement uses TRBV19 and TRBJ2-1, with D unresolved. Germline V gene sequence: CDR1 LNHDA, CDR2 SQIVND (reference sequence). V dropped 2 bases and J dropped 1 base, with 6 bases sitting between them. This CDR3 region has 14 residues. In DNA form, the CDR3 reads TGTGCCAGTAGTATAAGCCTTTCCTACAATGAGCAGTTCTTC. Protein product: CASSISLSYNEQFF.

The chain is built from TRBV3-1 (or the pseudogene TRBV3-2) and TRBJ2-1; the D gene is possibly TRBD1 (6 bases). The V end was cut by 5 bases, the J end by 10 bases, with 21 bases between. The CDR3 is 15 residues long. The V gene's germline CDR1 is LGHDT and CDR2 YNNKEL (reference sequence). The CDR3 here is CASSFGTTSTGEQFF. CDR3 sequence (DNA): TGTGCCAGCAGCTTCGGGACCACCTCTACAGGGGAGCAGTTCTTC.